The rows below give T cell receptor beta chains drawn from one sample of a study of blood T cell repertoires in COVID-19. The method was immunoSEQ multiplex PCR; TCRdb's version includes in-frame clones alone and lacks a portion of them. In the table there are about 190,000 clones, over 75% of which are singletons. Material: peripheral blood. These receptors all come from a woman aged 80 or over with active or convalescent COVID-19. Each CDR3 is given with its conserved first and last residue. D genes are given only for firm matches. Clone sizes are given selectively: once, few, many, or a class where the clone is expanded.

.	TRBD2	TRBV2	TRBJ2-5	TGTGCCAGCAGTGGTCTAGCGGGGACTGAAGAGACCCAGTACTTC	CASSGLAGTEETQYF
.	TRBD1	TRBV4-3	TRBJ1-1	TGCGCCAGCAGTCAATTACAGGGGTCGGCTGAAGCTTTCTTT	CASSQLQGSAEAFF
once	.	TRBV10-1	TRBJ2-3	TGCGCCAGCAGTGAATTAGGAGGACTCATAAGCACAGATACGCAGTATTTT	CASSELGGLISTDTQYF
.	TRBD1	TRBV19	TRBJ2-7	TGTGCCAGTAGTGCAGCTCGACAGGGGTTCGAGCAGTACTTC	CASSAARQGFEQYF
.	TRBD1	TRBV28	TRBJ1-1	TGTGCCAGCAGTCCACAGGGGATGAACACTGAAGCTTTCTTT	CASSPQGMNTEAFF
.	TRBD1	TRBV18	TRBJ1-2	TGTGCCAGCTCACCAGGGACAGGTGACTATGGCTACACCTTC	CASSPGTGDYGYTF
.	TRBD1	TRBV19	TRBJ1-3	TGTGCCAGTAGTTCGAGGCCGGGACAGGGCGGGAACACCATATATTTT	CASSSRPGQGGNTIYF
.	TRBD1	TRBV6-4	TRBJ2-7	TGTGCCAGCCTAACCCGGACAGGGCGGCGGCGGGCCTCCTACGAGCAGTACTTC	CASLTRTGRRRASYEQYF
few	.	TRBV7-2	TRBJ1-2	TGTGCCAGCAGCTTAGCGCGGGGGAACTATGGCTACACCTTC	CASSLARGNYGYTF
.	.	TRBV5-4	TRBJ2-6	TGTGCCAGCAGCCAAGGGACTCTTGGATACGGGGCCAACGTCCTGACTTTC	CASSQGTLGYGANVLTF
.	.	TRBV18	TRBJ1-3	TGTGCCAGCTCGCCTCCCCTAAGGGGCTCTGGAAACACCATATATTTT	CASSPPLRGSGNTIYF
.	TRBD1	TRBV18	TRBJ1-1	TGTGCCAGCTCACCAATAACGGGACAGGGATCGTCCCGGGACACTGAAGCTTTCTTT	CASSPITGQGSSRDTEAFF
.	TRBD1	TRBV3-1/TRBV3-2	TRBJ1-3	TGTGCCAGCAGCCAGAAACTCGACAGGGGGCTGGGAAACACCATATATTTT	CASSQKLDRGLGNTIYF
.	TRBD2	TRBV24-1	TRBJ2-5	TGTGCCACCAGTGATTCCGGGGGGGCGGGACTTGAGACCCAGTACTTC	CATSDSGGAGLETQYF
few	TRBD1	TRBV28	TRBJ1-6	TGTGCCAGCAGGAATGGACAGGGGAATTCACCCCTCCACTTT	CASRNGQGNSPLHF
.	.	TRBV5-1	TRBJ2-5	TGCGCCAGCAGCCCCGGGTCGGGAGAGACCCAGTACTTC	CASSPGSGETQYF
.	TRBD1	TRBV10-3	TRBJ2-1	TGTGCCATCAGTGAGACAGGGGGCCGGAATGAGCAGTTCTTC	CAISETGGRNEQFF
.	TRBD1	TRBV6-2/TRBV6-3	TRBJ1-6	TGTGCCAGCAGTTTGACAGGGCCCAATTCACCCCTCCACTTT	CASSLTGPNSPLHF
.	TRBD1	TRBV7-6	TRBJ2-3	TGTGCCAGCAGCAGACAGGGGGGCACAGATACGCAGTATTTT	CASSRQGGTDTQYF
.	.	TRBV9	TRBJ2-1	TGTGCCAGCAGCGTAGAGGCTGGAGGGGTCTACAATGAGCAGTTCTTC	CASSVEAGGVYNEQFF
once	.	TRBV7-6	TRBJ2-7	TGTGCCAGCAGCTTAGGGAGGAGGGACTCCTACGAGCAGTACTTC	CASSLGRRDSYEQYF
.	TRBD1	TRBV29-1	TRBJ2-7	TGCAGCGTATCCGGGACAGGGGGCAGGGAGCAGTACTTC	CSVSGTGGREQYF